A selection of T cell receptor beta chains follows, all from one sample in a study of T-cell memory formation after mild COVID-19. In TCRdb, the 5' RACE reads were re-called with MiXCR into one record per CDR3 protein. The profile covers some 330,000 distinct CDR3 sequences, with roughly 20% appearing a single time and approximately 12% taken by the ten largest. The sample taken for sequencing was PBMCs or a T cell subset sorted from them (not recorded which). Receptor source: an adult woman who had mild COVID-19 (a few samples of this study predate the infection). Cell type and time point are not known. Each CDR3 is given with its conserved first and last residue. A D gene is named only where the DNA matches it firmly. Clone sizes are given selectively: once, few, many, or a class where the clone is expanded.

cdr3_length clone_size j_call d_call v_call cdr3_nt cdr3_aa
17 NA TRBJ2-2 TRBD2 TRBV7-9 TGTGCCAGCAGCTTACTGACTAGCGGGAGAGGTACCGGGGAGCTGTTTTTT CASSLLTSGRGTGELFF
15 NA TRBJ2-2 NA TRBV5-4 TGTGCCAGCAGCTTGCTGGGGGCGATGACCGGGGAGCTGTTTTTT CASSLLGAMTGELFF
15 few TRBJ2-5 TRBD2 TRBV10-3 TGTGCCATCAGGAGAGCGGGGGAAAACCAAGAGACCCAGTACTTC CAIRRAGENQETQYF
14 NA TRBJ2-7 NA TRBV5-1 TGCGCCAGCAGCTCGGGGGACGGCGTCTCCGAGCAGTACTTC CASSSGDGVSEQYF
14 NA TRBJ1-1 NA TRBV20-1 TGCAGTGCTAGCCAAACAGGGTTAGGCACTGAAGCTTTCTTT CSASQTGLGTEAFF
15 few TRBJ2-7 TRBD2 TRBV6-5 TGTGCCAGCAGATCCGATACTAGCGGGGGTTACGAGCAGTACTTC CASRSDTSGGYEQYF
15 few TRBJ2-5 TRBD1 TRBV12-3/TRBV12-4 TGTGCCAGCAGTCCGAGGACAGGGAAGATGGAGACCCAGTACTTC CASSPRTGKMETQYF
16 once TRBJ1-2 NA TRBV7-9 TGTGCCAGCAGCTCATTAAGACAGACAGCTAACTATGGCTACACCTTC CASSSLRQTANYGYTF
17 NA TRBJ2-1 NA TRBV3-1 TGTGCCAGCAGCCAAATTCTCCGGGACGGGAGAAAGGATGAGCAGTTCTTC CASSQILRDGRKDEQFF
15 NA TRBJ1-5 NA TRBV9 TGTGCCAGCAGCGTAGGGGGAGCTAGCAATCAGCCCCAGCATTTT CASSVGGASNQPQHF
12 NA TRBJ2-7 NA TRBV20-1 TGCAGCGTCGCCGGGATGTCCTACGAGCAGTACTTC CSVAGMSYEQYF
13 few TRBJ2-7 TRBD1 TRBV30 TGTGCCTGCTCCCGGGACAGGAGCTACGAGCAGTACTTC CACSRDRSYEQYF
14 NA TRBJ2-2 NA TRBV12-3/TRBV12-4 TGTGCCAGCCTTCCCTCCGGGGCCACCGGGGAGCTGTTTTTT CASLPSGATGELFF
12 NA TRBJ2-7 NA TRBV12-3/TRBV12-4 TGTGCCAGCAGTCTTACGACAGTCGAGCAGTACTTC CASSLTTVEQYF
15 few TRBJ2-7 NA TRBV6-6 TGTGCCAGCAGTTATTCGGTAGGAAGGGGCGACGAGCAGTACTTC CASSYSVGRGDEQYF
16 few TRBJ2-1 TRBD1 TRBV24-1 TGTGCCACCAGTGATCCCCGACAGGGGTTGAAGTCTGAGCAGTTCTTC CATSDPRQGLKSEQFF
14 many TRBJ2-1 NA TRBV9 TGTGCCAGCAGCGTTGACTCCTACGACAATGAGCAGTTCTTC CASSVDSYDNEQFF
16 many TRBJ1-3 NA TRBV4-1 TGCGCCAGCAGGAAAGCCCTGGATCAATCTGGAAACACCATATATTTT CASRKALDQSGNTIYF
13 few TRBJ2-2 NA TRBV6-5 TGTGCCAGCAGTGACTTGAGTGCCGGGGAGCTGTTTTTT CASSDLSAGELFF
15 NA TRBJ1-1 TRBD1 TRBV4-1 TGCGCCAGCAGCCCCGGGGACAGGGAGGGTACTGAAGCTTTCTTT CASSPGDREGTEAFF
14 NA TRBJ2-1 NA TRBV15 TGTGCCACCAGCAGAGACAGGGGCACCAATGAGCAGTTCTTC CATSRDRGTNEQFF
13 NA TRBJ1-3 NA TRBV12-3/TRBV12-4 TGTGCCTTCGGACGGAACTCTGGAAACACCATATATTTT CAFGRNSGNTIYF
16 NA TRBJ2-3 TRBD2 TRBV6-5 TGTGCCAGCAGGCCTAGCGGGGCCCTCAGAACGCATACGCAGTATTTT CASRPSGALRTHTQYF
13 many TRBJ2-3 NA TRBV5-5 TGTGCCAGCAGCGACACCCCAGCAGATACGCAGTATTTT CASSDTPADTQYF